The next 2 T cell receptor beta chains were all read from a single sample in a study of early T cells in non-severe SARS-CoV-2 infection. TCRdb re-called the 5' RACE reads through MiXCR, storing one row per CDR3 protein. Seen here are 65,000 to 90,000 distinct CDR3 sequences, approximately 12% observed once, and the top ten hold approximately 5%. The material sequenced was whole blood. The receptors here all came from an adult who was a healthcare worker with PCR-confirmed SARS-CoV-2 infection or an uninfected control (not recorded which).

This clonotype was observed at least ten times. This chain links TRBV13 with TRBJ2-7, with 7 bases identical to TRBD2. This CDR3 has 13 amino acids. The germline CDR1 and CDR2 sequences are PRHDT and FYEKMQ (reference sequence). The V gene end was trimmed by 5 bases and the J gene end by 3 bases; junction bases not matched to a gene: 4. The CDR3 sequence: CASSPRTSYEQYF. DNA of the CDR3: TGTGCCAGCAGCCCTCGGACTAGCTACGAGCAGTACTTC.

This clonotype showed up just a few times. J is TRBJ1-1 and V is TRBV28; no clear D gene. Germline loops: CDR1 MDHEN, CDR2 SYDVKM. V was trimmed by 8 bases and J by 1 base, leaving 11 bases between them. The CDR3 has 13 residues. The CDR3 protein is CASGITSNTEAFF. The DNA of the CDR3 is TGTGCCAGCGGTATCACATCGAACACTGAAGCTTTCTTT. The full variable domain, with the rest looked up from reference TRBV28 and TRBJ1-1, is DVKVTQSSRYLVKRTGEKVFLECVQDMDHENMFWYRQDPGLGLRLIYFSYDVKMKEKGDIPEGYSVSREKKERFSLILESASTNQTSMYLCASGITSNTEAFFGQGTRLTVV.